These 3 T cell receptor beta chains were sequenced from one sample in a study of T cell repertoires in cytomegalovirus infection. TCRdb ran MiXCR on the reads and lists one entry per CDR3 protein. The sample shows over 100,000 distinct CDR3 sequences, 16% of them seen only once. The sample consisted of PBMCs. These TCRs come from a human donor in good health (CMV status not recorded). Some clones in this sample may be carry-over from other donors' samples.

The J gene is TRBJ2-1, the V gene TRBV6-2 or TRBV6-3, with D possibly being TRBD1 or TRBD2 (6 bases each). Trimming took 6 bases from V and 7 from J, leaving 19 bases between them. The length of the CDR3 is 15 residues. Germline CDR1 is MNHEY and CDR2 is SVGEGT. CDR3 DNA sequence: TGTGCCAGCAGCCCCGGGGGCCTCAGGATGAATGAGCAGTTCTTC. It codes for CASSPGGLRMNEQFF.

Many counts were recorded for this clonotype. The chain joins TRBV12-3 or TRBV12-4 to TRBJ2-3; 10 nucleotides agree with TRBD2. This CDR3 spans 15 amino acids. After removal of 6 bases from V and 3 bases from J, the junction contained 6 bases not matched to a gene. This chain's CDR3 is CASSSTSGVTDTQYF. CDR3 DNA sequence: TGTGCCAGCAGCTCCACTAGCGGGGTTACAGATACGCAGTATTTT.

This clonotype was seen a handful of times. The V gene is TRBV12-3 or TRBV12-4, the J gene TRBJ1-1, with D hard to call. CDR3 length equals 12 residues. V lost 4 bases and J 4 bases, leaving 7 bases between the germline ends. CDR3 DNA sequence: TGTGCCAGCAGTTACGGGCTCACTGAAGCTTTCTTT. Protein product: CASSYGLTEAFF.